A selection of T cell receptor beta chains follows, all from one sample in a study of CD8+ T cells in alopecia areata. Assay: immunoSEQ multiplex PCR; the TCRdb copy retains only in-frame clones and omits some. In the table there are around 190,000 clones, approximately 53% of which are singletons. The sequenced sample consisted of CD8+ T cells sorted from blood. The source is a human donor in good health. The CDR3 runs from the conserved cysteine through the conserved F or W. A D gene is named only where the DNA matches it firmly. Clone size is not always given. Where it is, it says once, few, many or a class for expanded clones.

j_gene: TRBJ2-1
d_gene: TRBD2
v_gene: TRBV23-1
abundance: .
CDR3nt: TGCGCCAGCAGTCCGTTAGCGGGGCAACCTAATGAGCAGTTCTTC
CDR3aa: CASSPLAGQPNEQFF

j_gene: TRBJ2-7
d_gene: .
v_gene: TRBV1
abundance: .
CDR3nt: TGCACCAGCAGCCACCCGAGCTCCTACGAGCAGTACTTC
CDR3aa: CTSSHPSSYEQYF

j_gene: TRBJ1-4
d_gene: .
v_gene: TRBV5-4
abundance: .
CDR3nt: TGTGCCAGCAGCTTGGCCGAAAAACTGTTTTTT
CDR3aa: CASSLAEKLFF

j_gene: TRBJ2-1
d_gene: TRBD1
v_gene: TRBV29-1
abundance: .
CDR3nt: TGCAGCGCCGGGACAGCCTCCTACAATGAGCAGTTCTTC
CDR3aa: CSAGTASYNEQFF

j_gene: TRBJ2-7
d_gene: .
v_gene: TRBV19
abundance: .
CDR3nt: TGTGCCAGTAGTATGACTTCATCCTACGAGCAGTACTTC
CDR3aa: CASSMTSSYEQYF

j_gene: TRBJ2-5
d_gene: .
v_gene: TRBV5-1
abundance: .
CDR3nt: TGCGCCAGCACCGAGGGGGAGACCCAGTACTTC
CDR3aa: CASTEGETQYF

j_gene: TRBJ2-5
d_gene: .
v_gene: TRBV7-9
abundance: many
CDR3nt: TGTGCCAGTTTGTTGCCGGGGGCAGAGACCCAGTACTTC
CDR3aa: CASLLPGAETQYF

j_gene: TRBJ2-3
d_gene: TRBD2
v_gene: TRBV4-1
abundance: .
CDR3nt: TGCGCCAGCAGCCAAGATCAGAGCGGGGGCTTAGGAAATACGCAGTATTTT
CDR3aa: CASSQDQSGGLGNTQYF

j_gene: TRBJ1-1
d_gene: .
v_gene: TRBV29-1
abundance: .
CDR3nt: TGCAGCGTTGGCGAGGGGGTAGGCACTGAAGCTTTCTTT
CDR3aa: CSVGEGVGTEAFF

j_gene: TRBJ2-7
d_gene: .
v_gene: TRBV7-9
abundance: .
CDR3nt: TGTGCCAGCTCGCGGGGCATCTCCTACGAGCAGTACTTC
CDR3aa: CASSRGISYEQYF

j_gene: TRBJ2-2
d_gene: .
v_gene: TRBV15
abundance: few
CDR3nt: TGTGCCACCAGCAGAGATAGGCTGGCCCCCGGGGAGCTGTTTTTT
CDR3aa: CATSRDRLAPGELFF

j_gene: TRBJ2-3
d_gene: TRBD2
v_gene: TRBV6-5
abundance: .
CDR3nt: TGTGCCAGCAGCGCGACTAGCGGGGGCGCAGATACGCAGTATTTT
CDR3aa: CASSATSGGADTQYF

j_gene: TRBJ2-2
d_gene: .
v_gene: TRBV30
abundance: .
CDR3nt: TGTGCCTGGAGTGCCCCTCAGGCAGCGAACACCGGGGAGCTGTTTTTT
CDR3aa: CAWSAPQAANTGELFF

j_gene: TRBJ2-1
d_gene: TRBD2
v_gene: TRBV6-5
abundance: few
CDR3nt: TGTGCCAGCAGCCCCCTGGGCGGGGGGGCTAATGAGCAGTTCTTC
CDR3aa: CASSPLGGGANEQFF

j_gene: TRBJ2-2
d_gene: .
v_gene: TRBV19
abundance: .
CDR3nt: TGTGCCAGCAGGGACTGGCTGAACACCGGGGAGCTGTTTTTT
CDR3aa: CASRDWLNTGELFF

j_gene: TRBJ2-5
d_gene: TRBD1
v_gene: TRBV2
abundance: .
CDR3nt: TGTGCCAGCAGTGGGCCGGGACAGGGGAAAGAGACCCAGTACTTC
CDR3aa: CASSGPGQGKETQYF

j_gene: TRBJ2-1
d_gene: .
v_gene: TRBV5-6
abundance: .
CDR3nt: TGTGCCAGCAGCTTCGGGGTTAACGAGCAGTTCTTC
CDR3aa: CASSFGVNEQFF

j_gene: TRBJ2-7
d_gene: TRBD1
v_gene: TRBV5-1
abundance: .
CDR3nt: TGCGCCAGCGCCGGGACAGGGGTCAGGAGCTCCTACGAGCAGTACTTC
CDR3aa: CASAGTGVRSSYEQYF

j_gene: TRBJ1-5
d_gene: TRBD1
v_gene: TRBV29-1
abundance: .
CDR3nt: TGCAGCGCCCCGGACAGGGTTGTAAATCAGCCCCAGCATTTT
CDR3aa: CSAPDRVVNQPQHF

j_gene: TRBJ2-5
d_gene: .
v_gene: TRBV7-9
abundance: .
CDR3nt: TGTGCCAGCAGCCCGAGCAGGGACCGACAAGAGACCCAGTACTTC
CDR3aa: CASSPSRDRQETQYF

j_gene: TRBJ2-3
d_gene: TRBD2
v_gene: TRBV15
abundance: few
CDR3nt: TGTGCCACCAGCAGCCTAGCGGGGGAAAGCACAGATACGCAGTATTTT
CDR3aa: CATSSLAGESTDTQYF

j_gene: TRBJ2-1
d_gene: TRBD2
v_gene: TRBV9
abundance: .
CDR3nt: TGTGCCAGCAGCGTTTCTAGCGGGGGTAGCTCCTACAATGAGCAGTTCTTC
CDR3aa: CASSVSSGGSSYNEQFF

j_gene: TRBJ2-5
d_gene: .
v_gene: TRBV9
abundance: .
CDR3nt: TGTGCCAGCGGACAGCGAGAGACCCAGTACTTC
CDR3aa: CASGQRETQYF

j_gene: TRBJ1-2
d_gene: .
v_gene: TRBV4-1
abundance: once
CDR3nt: TGCGCCAGCAGCATTCCAGGGGAGGCAGGGAGGAGCTATGGCTACACCTTC
CDR3aa: CASSIPGEAGRSYGYTF

j_gene: TRBJ2-3
d_gene: .
v_gene: TRBV29-1
abundance: .
CDR3nt: TGCAGCGTTGAAGGGCTTACGGCAGATACGCAGTATTTT
CDR3aa: CSVEGLTADTQYF